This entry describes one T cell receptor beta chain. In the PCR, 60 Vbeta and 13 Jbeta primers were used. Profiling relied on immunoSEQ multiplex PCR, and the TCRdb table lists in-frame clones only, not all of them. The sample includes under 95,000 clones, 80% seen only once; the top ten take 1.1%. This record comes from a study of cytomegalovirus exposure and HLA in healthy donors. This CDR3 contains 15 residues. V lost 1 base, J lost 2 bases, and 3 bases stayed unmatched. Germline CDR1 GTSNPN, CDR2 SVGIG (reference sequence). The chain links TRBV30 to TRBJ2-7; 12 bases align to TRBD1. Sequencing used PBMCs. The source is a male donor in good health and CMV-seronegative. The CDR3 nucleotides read TGTGCCTGGAGTGGAGGGACAGGGGGCACCTACGAGCAGTACTTC. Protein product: CAWSGGTGGTYEQYF.